Detailed here is one T cell receptor beta chain. The CDR3 is 14 amino acids. Germline values: CDR1 SEHNR, CDR2 FQNEAQ (reference sequence). The V and J ends lost 8 bases and 4 bases, in that order; junction bases with no gene match: 8. The sample belongs to a study of blood T cell repertoires in COVID-19. Study context: Some COVID-19 samples were acute and others convalescent; all came from the United States, Italy and Spain. In each case, the material was cDNA or gDNA derived from T cells, B-cell-depleted T cells, or PBMCs.

The authors' processing: Researchers report that nucleated cell counts were estimated from reference gene primer amplification. TCRdb's copy holds only in-frame clones and misses some; the assay was immunoSEQ multiplex PCR. The V and J calls and the clone size are those of that table, but D and trimming were determined from the DNA. Of some 330,000 clones in the sample, roughly 90% were seen once. This chain joins TRBV7-9 and TRBJ1-2, with TRBD1 matching 9 bases. The material sequenced was peripheral blood. The origin of this receptor is a woman in her forties or fifties with active or convalescent COVID-19. The CDR3 DNA is TGTGCCAGCGACGACACAGGGGGCCTCTATGGCTACACCTTC. Translating gives CASDDTGGLYGYTF.